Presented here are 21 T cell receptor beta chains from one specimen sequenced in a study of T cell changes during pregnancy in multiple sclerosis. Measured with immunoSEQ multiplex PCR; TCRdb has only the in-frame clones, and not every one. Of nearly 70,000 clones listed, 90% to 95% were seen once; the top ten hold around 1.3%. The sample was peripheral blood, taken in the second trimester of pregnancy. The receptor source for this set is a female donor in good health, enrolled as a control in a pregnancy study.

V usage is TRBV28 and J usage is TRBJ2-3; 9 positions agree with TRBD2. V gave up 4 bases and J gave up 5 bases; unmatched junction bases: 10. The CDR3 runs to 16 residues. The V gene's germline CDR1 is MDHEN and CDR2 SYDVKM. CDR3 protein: CASSSGSGRPRDTQYF. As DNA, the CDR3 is TGTGCCAGCAGTTCAGGGAGCGGGAGGCCCCGAGATACGCAGTATTTT.

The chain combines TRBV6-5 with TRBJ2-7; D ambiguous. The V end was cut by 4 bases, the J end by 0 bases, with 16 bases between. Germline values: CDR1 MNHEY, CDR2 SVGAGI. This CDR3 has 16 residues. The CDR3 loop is CASSSPSKTSSYEQYF. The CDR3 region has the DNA TGTGCCAGCAGTTCCCCCTCGAAAACGAGCTCCTACGAGCAGTACTTC.

The CDR3 spells CASSSLAGVSYNEQFF. CDR3 in DNA: TGTGCCAGCAGTTCACTAGCGGGAGTAAGCTACAATGAGCAGTTCTTC. The V call is TRBV6-5, the J call TRBJ2-1; 11 bases align to TRBD2. The germline V gene has CDR1 MNHEY and CDR2 SVGAGI. V lost 4 bases and J lost 3; bases outside the gene matches: 5. The CDR3 contains 16 residues.

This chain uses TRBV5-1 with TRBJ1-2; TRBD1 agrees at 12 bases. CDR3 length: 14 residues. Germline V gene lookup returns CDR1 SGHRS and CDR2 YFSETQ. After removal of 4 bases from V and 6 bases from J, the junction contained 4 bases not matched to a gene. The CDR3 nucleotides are TGCGCCAGCAGCCAGGGACAGGGGGCAGATGGCTACACCTTC. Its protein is CASSQGQGADGYTF.

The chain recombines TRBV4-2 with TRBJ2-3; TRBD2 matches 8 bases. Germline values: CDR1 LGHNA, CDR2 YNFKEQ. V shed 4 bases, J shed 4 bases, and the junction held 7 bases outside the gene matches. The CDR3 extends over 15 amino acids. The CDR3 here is CASSRAGTRADTQYF. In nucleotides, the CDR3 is TGTGCCAGCAGCCGAGCCGGGACTAGGGCAGATACGCAGTATTTT.

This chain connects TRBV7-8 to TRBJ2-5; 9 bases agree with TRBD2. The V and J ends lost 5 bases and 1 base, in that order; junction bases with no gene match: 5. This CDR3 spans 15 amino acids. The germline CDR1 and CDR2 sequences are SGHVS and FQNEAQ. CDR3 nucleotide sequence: TGTGCCAGCAGCGGTAAGACTAGCGGCCAAGAGACCCAGTACTTC. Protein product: CASSGKTSGQETQYF.

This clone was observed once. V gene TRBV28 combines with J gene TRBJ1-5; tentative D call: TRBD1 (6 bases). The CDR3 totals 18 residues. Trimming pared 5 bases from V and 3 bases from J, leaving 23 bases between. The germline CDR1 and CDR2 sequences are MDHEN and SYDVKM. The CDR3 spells CASSTQGTSSWPNQPQHF. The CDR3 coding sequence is TGTGCCAGCAGTACCCAGGGGACAAGCTCCTGGCCCAATCAGCCCCAGCATTTT.

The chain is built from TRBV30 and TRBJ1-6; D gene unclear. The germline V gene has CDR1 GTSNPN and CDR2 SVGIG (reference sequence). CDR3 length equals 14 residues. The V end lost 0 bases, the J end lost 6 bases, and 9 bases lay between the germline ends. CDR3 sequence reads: CAWSVYGLNSPLHF. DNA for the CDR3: TGTGCCTGGAGTGTATATGGGCTTAATTCACCCCTCCACTTT.

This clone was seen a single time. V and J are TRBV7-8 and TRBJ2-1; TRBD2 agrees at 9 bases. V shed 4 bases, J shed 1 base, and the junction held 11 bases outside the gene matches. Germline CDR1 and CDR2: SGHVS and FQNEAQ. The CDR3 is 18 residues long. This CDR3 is CASSSRSLLAGSYNEQFF. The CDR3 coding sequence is TGTGCCAGCAGCTCCCGTAGTCTCCTAGCGGGGTCCTACAATGAGCAGTTCTTC.

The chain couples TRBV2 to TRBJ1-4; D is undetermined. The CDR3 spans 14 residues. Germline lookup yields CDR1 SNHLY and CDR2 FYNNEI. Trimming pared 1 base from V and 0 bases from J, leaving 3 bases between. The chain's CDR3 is CASSEGATNEKLFF. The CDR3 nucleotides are TGTGCCAGCAGTGAAGGAGCAACTAATGAAAAACTGTTTTTT.

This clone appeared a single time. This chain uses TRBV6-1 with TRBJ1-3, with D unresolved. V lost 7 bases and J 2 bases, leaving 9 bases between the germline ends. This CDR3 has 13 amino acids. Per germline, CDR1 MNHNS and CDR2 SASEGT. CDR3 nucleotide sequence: TGTGCCAGCAAGGTAACAGCTGGAAACACCATATATTTT. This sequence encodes CASKVTAGNTIYF.

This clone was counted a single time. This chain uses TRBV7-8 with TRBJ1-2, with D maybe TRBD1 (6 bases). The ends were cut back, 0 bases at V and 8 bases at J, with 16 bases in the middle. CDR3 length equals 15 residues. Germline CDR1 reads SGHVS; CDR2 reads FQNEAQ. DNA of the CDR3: TGTGCCAGCAGCTTAGCCAGGACAGTTGTCGGAGGCTACACCTTC. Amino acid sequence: CASSLARTVVGGYTF.

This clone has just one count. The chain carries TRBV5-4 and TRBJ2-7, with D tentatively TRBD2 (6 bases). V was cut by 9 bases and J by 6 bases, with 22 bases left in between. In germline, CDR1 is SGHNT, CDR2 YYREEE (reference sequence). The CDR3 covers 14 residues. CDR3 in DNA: TGTGCCACCCATCGGAGGGATGGGCTCTCCGAGCAGTACTTC. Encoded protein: CATHRRDGLSEQYF.

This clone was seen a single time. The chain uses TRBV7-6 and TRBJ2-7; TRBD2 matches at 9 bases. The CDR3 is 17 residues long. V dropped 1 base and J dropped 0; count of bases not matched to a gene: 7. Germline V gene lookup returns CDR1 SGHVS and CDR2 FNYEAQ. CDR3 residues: CASSLGLAGGASYEQYF. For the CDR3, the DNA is TGTGCCAGCAGCTTAGGACTTGCGGGAGGGGCCTCCTACGAGCAGTACTTC. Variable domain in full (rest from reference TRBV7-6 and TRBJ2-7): GAGVSQSPRYKVTKRGQDVALRCDPISGHVSLYWYRQALGQGPEFLTYFNYEAQQDKSGLPNDRFSAERPEGSISTLTIQRTEQRDSAMYRCASSLGLAGGASYEQYFGPGTRLTVT.

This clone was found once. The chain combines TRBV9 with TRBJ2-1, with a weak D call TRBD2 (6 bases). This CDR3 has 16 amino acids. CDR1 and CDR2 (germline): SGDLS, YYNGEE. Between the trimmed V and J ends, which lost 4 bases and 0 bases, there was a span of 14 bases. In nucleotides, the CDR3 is TGTGCCAGCAGCCCCCCCCTAGCGTACTCCTACAATGAGCAGTTCTTC. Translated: CASSPPLAYSYNEQFF.

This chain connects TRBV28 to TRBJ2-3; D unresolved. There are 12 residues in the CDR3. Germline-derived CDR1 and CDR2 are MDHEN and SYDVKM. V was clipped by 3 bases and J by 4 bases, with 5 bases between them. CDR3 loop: CASSFGADTQYF. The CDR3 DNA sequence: TGTGCCAGCAGTTTCGGTGCAGATACGCAGTATTTT.

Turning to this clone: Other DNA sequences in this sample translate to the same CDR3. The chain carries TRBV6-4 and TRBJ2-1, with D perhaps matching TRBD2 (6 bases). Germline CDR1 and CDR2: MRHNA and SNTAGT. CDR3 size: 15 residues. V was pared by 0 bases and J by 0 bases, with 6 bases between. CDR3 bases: TGTGCCAGCAGTGACTCTAGCGGCTCCTACAATGAGCAGTTCTTC. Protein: CASSDSSGSYNEQFF.

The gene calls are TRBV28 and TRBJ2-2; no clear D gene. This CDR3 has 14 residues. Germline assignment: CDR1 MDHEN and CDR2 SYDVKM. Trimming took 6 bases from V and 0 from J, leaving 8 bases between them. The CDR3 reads CASRTSTNTGELFF. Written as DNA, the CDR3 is TGTGCCAGCAGAACTTCGACGAACACCGGGGAGCTGTTTTTT.

CDR3 amino acids: CASSLRGLGNTIYF. In nucleotides, the CDR3 is TGTGCCAGCAGTTTAAGGGGGCTTGGAAACACCATATATTTT. The V and J genes are TRBV6-5 and TRBJ1-3; 7 bases match TRBD1. The ends lost 4 bases at V and 3 bases at J; junction bases unmatched: 3. Per germline, CDR1 MNHEY and CDR2 SVGAGI. This CDR3 region has 14 residues.

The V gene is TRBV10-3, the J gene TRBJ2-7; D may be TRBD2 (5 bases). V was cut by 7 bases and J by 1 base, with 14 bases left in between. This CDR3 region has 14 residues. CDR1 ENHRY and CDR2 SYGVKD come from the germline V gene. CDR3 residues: CAITGDRFSYEQYF. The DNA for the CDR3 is TGTGCCATCACCGGGGATCGATTTTCCTACGAGCAGTACTTC.

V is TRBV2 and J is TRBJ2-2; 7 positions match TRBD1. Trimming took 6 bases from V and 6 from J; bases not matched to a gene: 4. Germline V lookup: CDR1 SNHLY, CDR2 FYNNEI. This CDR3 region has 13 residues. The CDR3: CASREGAAGELFF. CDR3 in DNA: TGTGCCAGCAGAGAGGGGGCCGCCGGGGAGCTGTTTTTT.